This passage covers 30 T cell receptor beta chains from one sample sequenced in a study of vaccination and CD4 T cells after COVID-19. The Oncomine TCR Beta short-read assay generated sequence data from the DNA of cultured CD4+ T cells. TCRdb called the PCR reads again in MiXCR, with one record for every CDR3 protein. The data contain about 20,000 distinct CDR3 sequences, less than 55% of them singletons. Their antigens remain unidentified. This sample's treatment: approximately 9-day PBMC culture with coronavirus spike peptide pools or control peptides (ViraFEST assay). The sample taken for sequencing was CD4+ T cells from blood, cultured in vitro. The origin of the receptors is a human donor who had recovered from COVID-19.

The V call is TRBV28, the J call TRBJ1-3; 8 bases agree with TRBD1. This CDR3 has 15 amino acids. With 5 bases clipped from V and 3 bases from J, the junction kept 6 bases outside the gene matches. CDR1 and CDR2 (germline): MDHEN, SYDVKM. CDR3 sequence (DNA): TGTGCCAGCAGTCCCACCAGGGGGCTTGGAAACACCATATATTTT. Translation: CASSPTRGLGNTIYF.

The J gene is TRBJ2-1, the V gene TRBV2; 12 bases line up with TRBD2. The CDR3 contains 17 residues. Germline values: CDR1 SNHLY, CDR2 FYNNEI. J gave up 4 bases and V 5 bases, and 9 bases lay outside the gene matches. CDR3 bases: TGTGCCAGCAGTAAGACTAGCGGGAGTACGAGGTACAATGAGCAGTTCTTC. Amino acid sequence: CASSKTSGSTRYNEQFF.

V is TRBV11-2 and J is TRBJ1-2; D gene ambiguous. V was clipped by 1 base and J by 3 bases, with 9 bases between them. The CDR3 is 14 amino acids. CDR1 is SGHAT and CDR2 is FQNNGV in the germline V gene. In DNA, the CDR3 is TGTGCCAGCAGCTTAGTCGATGGGGACTATGGCTACACCTTC. Its protein product is CASSLVDGDYGYTF. Complete variable domain (other parts from reference TRBV11-2 and TRBJ1-2): EAGVAQSPRYKIIEKRQSVAFWCNPISGHATLYWYQQILGQGPKLLIQFQNNGVVDDSQLPKDRFSAERLKGVDSTLKIQPAKLEDSAVYLCASSLVDGDYGYTFGSGTRLTVV.

The chain has TRBV20-1 and TRBJ2-2, with 11 bases matching TRBD2. With 5 bases clipped from V and 3 bases from J, the junction kept 5 bases outside the gene matches. Germline V gives CDR1 DFQATT, CDR2 SNEGSKA (reference sequence). The CDR3 sequence is 15 residues long. CDR3 DNA: TGCAGTGCTTTTGCTAGCGGGAGGCACACCGGGGAGCTGTTTTTT. Its protein is CSAFASGRHTGELFF.

The chain joins TRBV19 to TRBJ1-1; perhaps TRBD1 as D (5 bases). The CDR3 consists of 15 residues. Between the trimmed V and J ends, which lost 4 bases and 0 bases, there was a span of 12 bases. Germline lookup yields CDR1 LNHDA and CDR2 SQIVND (reference sequence). For the CDR3, the DNA is TGTGCCAGTAGTAGAGCAGGGACTATGAACACTGAAGCTTTCTTT. Its protein product is CASSRAGTMNTEAFF.

The chain has TRBV7-9 and TRBJ2-4, with D hard to call. Trimming removed 0 bases from V and 6 bases from J, with 6 bases in between. Per the germline V gene, CDR1 is SEHNR and CDR2 is FQNEAQ (reference sequence). The CDR3 totals 13 residues. The DNA of the CDR3 is TGTGCCAGCAGCTTAGCCTCAGGAAACATTCAGTACTTC. Amino acid sequence: CASSLASGNIQYF.

The chain couples TRBV27 to TRBJ2-3, with D unclear. Germline V gene sequence: CDR1 MNHEY, CDR2 SMNVEV (reference sequence). The CDR3 length is 12 residues. V lost 0 bases and J lost 6, with 4 bases in between. This CDR3 reads CASSLSRDTQYF. CDR3 nucleotides: TGTGCCAGCAGTTTATCAAGGGATACGCAGTATTTT.

The CDR3 is CASSDPQGIPLKETQYF. The CDR3, as DNA: TGTGCCAGCAGCGACCCACAGGGGATTCCCCTAAAAGAGACCCAGTACTTC. This chain links TRBV11-3 with TRBJ2-5; 7 bases fit TRBD1. Looked up from germline, CDR1 is SGHNT and CDR2 is YENEEA. J was trimmed by 3 bases and V by 5 bases; bases with no gene match: 15. CDR3 length equals 17 residues.

This sequence joins TRBV24-1 and TRBJ2-3; 7 bases are shared with TRBD2. The CDR3 has 15 amino acids. V dropped 1 base and J dropped 0; count of bases not matched to a gene: 0. The germline gives CDR1 KGHDR, CDR2 SFDVKD. The CDR3 sequence: CATSDFSGSTDTQYF. Here the CDR3 DNA reads TGTGCCACCAGTGATTTTAGCGGGAGCACAGATACGCAGTATTTT.

The chain joins TRBV6-2 or TRBV6-3 to TRBJ1-1; TRBD1 matches 8 bases. The trim removed 7 bases at V and 12 bases at J, leaving 10 bases unmatched. CDR3 length equals 12 residues. Germline CDR1 MNHEY, CDR2 SVGEGT. In nucleotides, the CDR3 is TGTGCCAGCACCGACGCGGACAGGGTGCCTTTCTTT. The encoded protein is CASTDADRVPFF.

The chain employs TRBV7-8 and TRBJ2-7; D gene ambiguous. Germline CDR1 reads SGHVS; CDR2 reads FQNEAQ. This CDR3 region has 14 residues. Trimming removed 1 base at V and 7 bases at J, with 14 bases between. CDR3 protein: CASSLEDPRREQYF. The CDR3 coding sequence is TGTGCCAGCAGCTTAGAGGACCCCAGAAGGGAGCAGTACTTC.

This clonotype has a handful of counts. This sequence joins TRBV6-1 and TRBJ2-7; 7 bases map to TRBD1. Trimming removed 3 bases from V and 9 bases from J; junction bases left unmatched: 14. Per germline, CDR1 MNHNS and CDR2 SASEGT. This CDR3 is built from 15 residues. The CDR3 DNA sequence: TGTGCCAGCAGTGAGTCGACAGGGTCGGTGTTAGTGCAGTACTTC. As protein: CASSESTGSVLVQYF.

This clonotype was seen a single time. The chain employs TRBV29-1 and TRBJ2-1; 9 nucleotides agree with TRBD2. The trim removed 7 bases at V and 6 bases at J, leaving 16 bases unmatched. This CDR3 comprises 16 residues. Looked up from germline, CDR1 is SQVTM and CDR2 is ANQGSEA. CDR3 DNA sequence: TGCAGCGCCGTCGGTAGCGGGAGAAGGGTTGTCAATGAGCAGTTCTTC. This gives the protein CSAVGSGRRVVNEQFF.

This clonotype came up once. The J gene is TRBJ2-3, the V gene TRBV7-2; TRBD1 aligns across 7 bases. V was clipped by 3 bases and J by 0 bases; unmatched bases: 18. CDR1 and CDR2 from the germline V gene are SGHTA and FQGNSA. This CDR3 has 20 residues. CDR3 nucleotide sequence: TGTGCCAGCAGCTTCCCGCTACCGGGACAGACCCCCCAAAGCACAGATACGCAGTATTTT. It codes for CASSFPLPGQTPQSTDTQYF.

The genes are TRBV12-3 or TRBV12-4 and TRBJ2-5; either TRBD1 or TRBD2 may supply D (6 bases each). The CDR3 consists of 16 residues. Trimming shortened V by 6 bases and J by 5 bases, and 22 bases separated the two germline ends. The DNA of the CDR3 is TGTGCCAGCAGCTTTCTGGGTTGGGGGGCCGGGGAGACCCAGTACTTC. Amino acid sequence: CASSFLGWGAGETQYF.

This clonotype has only a few counts. The DNA for the CDR3 is TGTGCCAGCAGTTTCCCCTCTTTCTACGAGATAAATTCATATGGCTACACCTTC. It translates to CASSFPSFYEINSYGYTF. The gene calls are TRBV28 and TRBJ1-2; D is ambiguous. Germline CDR1 MDHEN, CDR2 SYDVKM. The CDR3 totals 18 residues. The germline V and J ends were trimmed by 3 bases and 5 bases, with 25 bases remaining between them.

The rearrangement uses TRBV20-1 and TRBJ2-7; TRBD2 aligns across 7 bases. Germline assignment: CDR1 DFQATT and CDR2 SNEGSKA (reference sequence). The CDR3 spans 16 residues. J lost 5 bases, V lost 1 base, and 14 bases had no gene match. CDR3 protein: CSARGGSWDGTHEQYF. DNA of the CDR3: TGCAGTGCTAGAGGCGGGAGTTGGGATGGAACCCACGAGCAGTACTTC.

The table lists this clonotype with a few counts. The genes are TRBV4-1 and TRBJ2-7; D tentatively reads TRBD1 or TRBD2 (5 bases each). V was clipped by 1 base and J by 6 bases, with 22 bases between them. Germline V gene sequence: CDR1 MGHRA, CDR2 YSYEKL. The CDR3 has 17 amino acids. The CDR3 here is CASSQGGSGGLAREQYF. CDR3 nucleotide sequence: TGCGCCAGCAGCCAAGGGGGGTCAGGCGGGCTGGCCCGCGAGCAGTACTTC.

The chain links TRBV24-1 to TRBJ2-1; 11 positions match TRBD1. Germline trimming cut 9 bases from V and 7 bases from J; bases unmatched to any gene: 7. Looked up from germline, CDR1 is KGHDR and CDR2 is SFDVKD. The CDR3 runs to 14 residues. CDR3 nucleotides: TGTGCCACCGGCGGACAGGGGGCGAGAAATGAGCAGTTCTTC. It encodes CATGGQGARNEQFF.

This clonotype was recorded a few times. V is TRBV29-1 and J is TRBJ1-6; D is perhaps TRBD1 (6 bases). The CDR3 has 14 amino acids. CDR1 is SQVTM, CDR2 ANQGSEA, per germline. Trimming took off 7 bases at V and 7 bases at J, with 17 bases between the two ends. The CDR3 DNA reads as TGCAGCGCCGCCGAACAGGGTTGGAATTCACCCCTCCACTTT. It is translated as CSAAEQGWNSPLHF.

This chain connects TRBV7-3 to TRBJ1-1; 7 bases align to TRBD1. V lost 4 bases and J lost 1; bases outside the gene matches: 9. CDR1 and CDR2 from the germline V gene are SGHTA and FQGTGA. The CDR3 runs to 16 residues. CDR3 amino acids: CASSSRFWTGNTEAFF. CDR3 nucleotides: TGTGCCAGCAGCTCACGTTTCTGGACAGGGAACACTGAAGCTTTCTTT.

This clonotype was counted only a few times. The rearrangement uses TRBV6-1 and TRBJ2-7; D is perhaps TRBD2 (5 bases). Germline V gives CDR1 MNHNS, CDR2 SASEGT. There are 12 residues in the CDR3. V gave up 8 bases and J gave up 3 bases, with 11 bases separating them. CDR3 loop: CASAGGFYEQYF. CDR3 bases: TGTGCCAGCGCCGGCGGGTTCTACGAGCAGTACTTC.

The chain uses TRBV4-3 and TRBJ1-2; the D gene is possibly TRBD1 (5 bases). The CDR3 is 13 amino acids. Trimming took off 0 bases at V and 8 bases at J, with 10 bases between the two ends. Germline V CDR1 and CDR2: LGHNA, YSLEER. CDR3 nucleotides: TGCGCCAGCAGCCAAGATATAAGGGGCGGCTACACCTTC. Translation gives CASSQDIRGGYTF.

Worth noting for this clonotype: A junction boundary mismatches the germline segment, possibly from a read error. V gene TRBV6-5 combines with J gene TRBJ2-5; D gene uncertain. CDR1 is MNHEY and CDR2 is SVGAGI in the germline V gene. This CDR3 comprises 13 residues. DNA of the CDR3: TGTGCCAGCAGTTACGGTTTCCGAGAGACCCGGTACTTC. It translates to CASSYGFRETRYF.

The chain links TRBV28 to TRBJ2-2; a weak D match, TRBD1 (6 bases). Germline lookup yields CDR1 MDHEN and CDR2 SYDVKM. The CDR3 length is 16 residues. Trimming pared 3 bases from V and 4 bases from J, leaving 15 bases between. CDR3 amino acids: CASSLQGTYGTGELFF. The CDR3 DNA is TGTGCCAGCAGTTTGCAGGGGACGTATGGCACCGGGGAGCTGTTTTTT.

V usage is TRBV4-1 and J usage is TRBJ2-3, with D hard to call. Between the trimmed V and J ends, which lost 0 bases and 6 bases, there was a span of 19 bases. The CDR3 loop spans 17 amino acids. Germline CDR1 is MGHRA and CDR2 is YSYEKL. The CDR3, as DNA: TGCGCCAGCAGCCAAGACCGGGCGGCCTCACGCGTGGATACGCAGTATTTT. This gives the protein CASSQDRAASRVDTQYF.

This chain links TRBV7-3 with TRBJ2-1, with 7 bases lining up with TRBD2. Germline V CDR1 and CDR2: SGHTA, FQGTGA. With V trimmed by 5 bases and J by 6 bases, 13 bases remained unmatched. The CDR3 has 16 residues. This CDR3 reads CASSDMGGTLRNEQFF. CDR3 coding DNA: TGTGCCAGCAGCGATATGGGGGGGACCCTTCGCAATGAGCAGTTCTTC. Drawing the rest from reference TRBV7-3 and TRBJ2-1, the complete variable domain is GAGVSQTPSNKVTEKGKYVELRCDPISGHTALYWYRQSLGQGPEFLIYFQGTGAADDSGLPNDRFFAVRPEGSVSTLKIQRTERGDSAVYLCASSDMGGTLRNEQFFGPGTRLTVL.

This sequence joins TRBV20-1 and TRBJ1-6; D unresolved. The V end lost 3 bases, the J end lost 10 bases, and 7 bases lay between the germline ends. CDR1 is DFQATT, CDR2 SNEGSKA, per germline (reference sequence). This CDR3 region has 11 residues. The CDR3 sequence: CSASLGSPLHF. As DNA, the CDR3 is TGCAGTGCTAGTTTAGGCTCACCCCTCCACTTT.

This clonotype appeared once. The V gene is TRBV7-9, the J gene TRBJ2-7, with D maybe TRBD1 (6 bases). The CDR3 covers 14 residues. Germline CDR1 SEHNR, CDR2 FQNEAQ (reference sequence). V lost 5 bases to trimming and J lost 12 bases, with 23 bases between them. The chain's CDR3 is CASSRPVPGQMVYF. The CDR3 nucleotides read TGTGCCAGCAGCCGCCCCGTTCCGGGACAAATGGTGTACTTC.

V is TRBV5-4 and J is TRBJ2-5; possible D gene TRBD1, 6 bases. The CDR3 is 14 residues long. Germline V gene lookup returns CDR1 SGHNT and CDR2 YYREEE (reference sequence). Trimming left V 4 bases short and J 5 bases short, with 15 bases between. The CDR3 sequence: CASSRTGTGETQYF. DNA for the CDR3: TGTGCCAGCAGCCGTACAGGGACGGGGGAGACCCAGTACTTC.